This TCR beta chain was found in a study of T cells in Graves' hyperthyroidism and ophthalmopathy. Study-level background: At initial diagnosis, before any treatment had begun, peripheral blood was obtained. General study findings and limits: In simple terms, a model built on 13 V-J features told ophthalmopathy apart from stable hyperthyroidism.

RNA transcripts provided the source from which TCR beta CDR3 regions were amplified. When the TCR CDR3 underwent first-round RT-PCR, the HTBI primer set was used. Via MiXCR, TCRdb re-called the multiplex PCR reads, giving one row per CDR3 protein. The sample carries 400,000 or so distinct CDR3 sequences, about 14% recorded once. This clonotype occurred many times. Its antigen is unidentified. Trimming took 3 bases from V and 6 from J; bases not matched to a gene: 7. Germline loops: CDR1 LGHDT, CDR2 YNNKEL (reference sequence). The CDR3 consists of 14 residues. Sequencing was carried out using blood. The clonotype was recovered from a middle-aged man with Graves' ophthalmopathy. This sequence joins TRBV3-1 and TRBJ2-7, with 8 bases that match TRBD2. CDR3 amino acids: CASSQKSGGLEQYF. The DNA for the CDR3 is TGTGCCAGCAGCCAGAAGTCGGGAGGGCTCGAGCAGTACTTC.